Below, one TCR beta chain is given with its context. The sample is drawn from a study of blood T cell repertoires in COVID-19. Study-level background: Some COVID-19 samples were acute and others convalescent; all came from the United States, Italy and Spain. PBMCs, B-cell-depleted T cells, or T cells provided the cDNA or gDNA that made up the material.

Original methodology: Estimation of nucleated cell counts was performed using reference gene primer amplification. Sequenced by immunoSEQ multiplex PCR; TCRdb stores in-frame clones only, minus some. Clonal size and the V and J genes are those of that table, whereas D and trimming came from the DNA. The table includes roughly 200,000 clones, approximately 87% detected once. Material for sequencing was peripheral blood. The clonotype comes from a man aged 55 to 70 who had recovered from COVID-19.

The CDR3 sequence is CASLTSYEQYF. The CDR3 coding sequence is TGTGCCTCCCTAACCTCCTACGAGCAGTACTTC. The chain recombines TRBV30 with TRBJ2-7; the D is unclear. Deletions cut 7 bases from V and 0 bases from J, with 7 bases between. Per germline, CDR1 GTSNPN and CDR2 SVGIG (reference sequence). The CDR3 is 11 amino acids. The full variable domain, with the rest looked up from reference TRBV30 and TRBJ2-7, is SQTIHQWPATLVQPVGSPLSLECTVEGTSNPNLYWYRQAAGRGLQLLFYSVGIGQISSEVPQNLSASRPQDRQFILSSKKLLLSDSGFYLCASLTSYEQYFGPGTRLTVT.